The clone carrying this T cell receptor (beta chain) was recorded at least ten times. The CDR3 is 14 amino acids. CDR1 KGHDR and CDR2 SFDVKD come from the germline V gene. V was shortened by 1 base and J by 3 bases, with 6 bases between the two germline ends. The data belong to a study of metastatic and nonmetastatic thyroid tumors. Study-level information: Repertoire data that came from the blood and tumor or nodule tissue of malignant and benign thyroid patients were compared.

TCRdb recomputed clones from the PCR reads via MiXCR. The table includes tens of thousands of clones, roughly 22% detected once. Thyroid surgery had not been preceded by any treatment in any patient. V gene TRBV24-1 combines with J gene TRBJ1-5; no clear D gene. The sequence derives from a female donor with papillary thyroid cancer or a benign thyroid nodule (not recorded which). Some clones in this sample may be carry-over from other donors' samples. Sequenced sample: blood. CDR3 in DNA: TGTGCCACCAGTGATTTACAGTTCAATCAGCCCCAGCATTTT. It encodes CATSDLQFNQPQHF.